This T cell receptor beta chain was sequenced in a study of T cells in Graves' hyperthyroidism and ophthalmopathy. Regions amplified from RNA transcripts were the TCR beta CDR3 regions. The HTBI primer set drove a first-round RT-PCR of the TCR CDR3. TCRdb reprocessed the multiplex PCR reads with MiXCR, giving one entry per CDR3 protein. The sample contains 800,000 or so distinct CDR3 sequences, over 35% of which appear only once. This clonotype was detected ten times or more. Germline V lookup: CDR1 SGHTA, CDR2 FQGNSA. V lost 5 bases and J lost 4, with 9 bases in between. This CDR3 is built from 13 residues.

The sample was blood. The rearrangement links TRBV7-2 to TRBJ1-5; D gene uncertain. The TCR sequence derives from a man aged 18 to 30 with Graves' hyperthyroidism. This CDR3 is CASSQQANQPQHF. Written as DNA, the CDR3 is TGTGCCAGCAGCCAGCAGGCAAATCAGCCCCAGCATTTT.